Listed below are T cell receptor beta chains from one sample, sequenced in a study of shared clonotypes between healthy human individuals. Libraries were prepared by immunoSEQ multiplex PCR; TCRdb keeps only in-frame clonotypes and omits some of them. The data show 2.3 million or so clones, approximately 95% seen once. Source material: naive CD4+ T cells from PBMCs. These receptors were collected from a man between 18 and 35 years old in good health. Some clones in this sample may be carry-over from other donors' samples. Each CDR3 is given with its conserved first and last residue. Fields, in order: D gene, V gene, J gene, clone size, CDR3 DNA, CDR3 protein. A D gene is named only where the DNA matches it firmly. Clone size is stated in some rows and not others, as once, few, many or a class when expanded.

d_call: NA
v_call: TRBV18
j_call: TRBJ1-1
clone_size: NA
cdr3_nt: TGTGCCAGCTCACCAGGACAGACCCTTGAGGCTTTCTTT
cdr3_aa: CASSPGQTLEAFF

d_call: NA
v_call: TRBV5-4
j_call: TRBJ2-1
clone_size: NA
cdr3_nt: TGTGCCAGCAGCCCGGGACTCCACGCAATCTACAATGAGCAGTTCTTC
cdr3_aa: CASSPGLHAIYNEQFF

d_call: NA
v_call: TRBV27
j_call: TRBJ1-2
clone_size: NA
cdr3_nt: TGTGCCAGCAGTCGGACACCGCCTAACTATGGCTACACCTTC
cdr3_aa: CASSRTPPNYGYTF

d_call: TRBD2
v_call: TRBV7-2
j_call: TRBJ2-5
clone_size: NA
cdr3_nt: TGTGCCAGCAGCTTACTTGGGCTAGCGGGAGCTGAGACCCAGTACTTC
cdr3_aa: CASSLLGLAGAETQYF

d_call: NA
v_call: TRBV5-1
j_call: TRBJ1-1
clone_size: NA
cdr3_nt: TGCGCCAGCAGCCCGACCGGGACGGTGAACACTGAAGCTTTCTTT
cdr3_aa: CASSPTGTVNTEAFF

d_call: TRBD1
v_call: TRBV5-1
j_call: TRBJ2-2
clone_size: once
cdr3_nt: TGCGCCAGCGGGAAGGACAGGGCGAACACCGGGGAGCTGTTTTTT
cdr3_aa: CASGKDRANTGELFF

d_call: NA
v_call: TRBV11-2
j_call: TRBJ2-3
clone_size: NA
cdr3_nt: TGTGCCAGCAGCTTAGGCTTGGCAGATACGCAGTATTTT
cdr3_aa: CASSLGLADTQYF

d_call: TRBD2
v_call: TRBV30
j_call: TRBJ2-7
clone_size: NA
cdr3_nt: TGTGCCTGGAGCGACGGGACTAGCGGGAGGGCCAACTACGAGCAGTACTTC
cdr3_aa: CAWSDGTSGRANYEQYF

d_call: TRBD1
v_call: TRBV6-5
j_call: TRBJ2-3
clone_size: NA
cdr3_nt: TGTGCCAGCAGTTACGGGACAGGGAGGGCAGATACGCAGTATTTT
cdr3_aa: CASSYGTGRADTQYF

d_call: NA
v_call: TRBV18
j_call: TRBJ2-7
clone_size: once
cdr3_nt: TGTGCCAGCTCACCACCTCAGGGGCGCTCCTACGAGCAGTACTTC
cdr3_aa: CASSPPQGRSYEQYF

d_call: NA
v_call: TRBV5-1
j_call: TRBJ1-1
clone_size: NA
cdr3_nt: TGCGCCAGCAGCTTCCAGGGGAATGAAGCTTTCTTT
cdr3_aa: CASSFQGNEAFF

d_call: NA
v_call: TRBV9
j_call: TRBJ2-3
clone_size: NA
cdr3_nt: TGTGCCAGCAGCGTTATGGGCGGGACAGATACGCAGTATTTT
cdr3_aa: CASSVMGGTDTQYF

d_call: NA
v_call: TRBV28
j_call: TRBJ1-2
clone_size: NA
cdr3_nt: TGTGCCAGCAGTTCCCCAAACACGGGACCCAAGTATGGCTACACCTTC
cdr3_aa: CASSSPNTGPKYGYTF

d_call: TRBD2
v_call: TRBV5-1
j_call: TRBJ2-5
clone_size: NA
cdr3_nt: TGCGCCAGCAGCTTGGAAGCTAGCGGAGAGACCCAGTACTTC
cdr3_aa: CASSLEASGETQYF

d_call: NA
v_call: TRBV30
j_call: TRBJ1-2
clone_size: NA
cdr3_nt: TGTGCCTGGAGCGAGTCAGAAGGCAACTATGGCTACACCTTC
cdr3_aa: CAWSESEGNYGYTF

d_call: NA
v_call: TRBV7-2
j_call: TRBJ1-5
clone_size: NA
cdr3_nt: TGTGCCAGCAGCTTCGGGACCGGGGCACGGCAGCCCCAGCATTTT
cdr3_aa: CASSFGTGARQPQHF

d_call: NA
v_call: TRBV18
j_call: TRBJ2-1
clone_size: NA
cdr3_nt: TGTGCCAGCTCACCAGGGAGGTACAATGAGCAGTTCTTC
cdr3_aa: CASSPGRYNEQFF

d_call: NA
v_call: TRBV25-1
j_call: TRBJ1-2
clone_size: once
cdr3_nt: TGTGCCAGCAGTGTGTTCGAGCTCTTTAACTATGGCTACACCTTC
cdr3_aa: CASSVFELFNYGYTF

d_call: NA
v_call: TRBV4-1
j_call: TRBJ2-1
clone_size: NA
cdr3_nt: TGCGCCAGCAGCCACCTGCGGGGGGACAGCGAGACGTCCTACAATGAGCAGTTCTTC
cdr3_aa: CASSHLRGDSETSYNEQFF

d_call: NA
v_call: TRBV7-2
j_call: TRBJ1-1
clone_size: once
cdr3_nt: TGTGCCAGCAGCTTAGTAACAGCTGAAGCTTTCTTT
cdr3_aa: CASSLVTAEAFF

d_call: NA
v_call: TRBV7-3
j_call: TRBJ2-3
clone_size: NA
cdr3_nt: TGTGCCAGCAGCTTGGGCCTTACAGATACGCAGTATTTT
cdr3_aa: CASSLGLTDTQYF

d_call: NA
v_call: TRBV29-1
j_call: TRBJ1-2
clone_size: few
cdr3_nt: TGCAGCGCAACAGTTAACTATGGCTACACCTTC
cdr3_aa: CSATVNYGYTF

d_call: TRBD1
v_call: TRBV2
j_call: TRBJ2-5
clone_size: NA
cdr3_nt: TGTGCCAGCAGAGACCGGGACAGGGGCGGCGAGACCCAGTACTTC
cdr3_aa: CASRDRDRGGETQYF

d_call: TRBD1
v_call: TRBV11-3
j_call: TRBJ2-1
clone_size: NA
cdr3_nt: TGTGCCAGCAGCGAAGCCGGGACAGGGGGCTTAAATGAGCAGTTCTTC
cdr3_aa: CASSEAGTGGLNEQFF

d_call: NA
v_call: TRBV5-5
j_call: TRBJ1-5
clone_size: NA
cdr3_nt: TGTGCCAGCAGCTTGTACCCGGGAAGCAATCAGCCCCAGCATTTT
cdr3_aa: CASSLYPGSNQPQHF